This record covers a single T cell receptor beta chain. The antigen is not known. As the sequencing template, cDNA was produced by extracting RNA and reverse transcribing it. Only in-frame clones appear in the TCRdb table, and some are missing; sequencing was by immunoSEQ multiplex PCR. There are about 160,000 clones in the sample; approximately 87% occur only once, and roughly 16% lies in the top ten. Sampling of alopecia areata patients yielded lesional scalp punch biopsies as well as peripheral blood. This sample was taken from a study of CD8+ T cells in alopecia areata. Study outcomes and limitations: Clonality was higher in lesional than normal scalp, especially in alopecia totalis/universalis. Patients shared TCRs less clearly than mice did, possibly owing to HLA. Resident alphabeta T cells of normal skin are also sequenced in scalp samples.

Germline-derived CDR1 and CDR2 are MNHEY and SMNVEV (reference sequence). The CDR3 is made up of 15 amino acids. V lost 8 bases and J lost 5, with 21 bases in between. The V gene is TRBV27, the J gene TRBJ1-1, with D unclear. The clonotype comes from a human donor with alopecia areata. The starting material was CD8+ T cells sorted from blood, obtained at week 0. The CDR3 region is CASAQGWRGGTEAFF. DNA of the CDR3: TGTGCCAGCGCACAAGGTTGGCGGGGAGGAACTGAAGCTTTCTTT.